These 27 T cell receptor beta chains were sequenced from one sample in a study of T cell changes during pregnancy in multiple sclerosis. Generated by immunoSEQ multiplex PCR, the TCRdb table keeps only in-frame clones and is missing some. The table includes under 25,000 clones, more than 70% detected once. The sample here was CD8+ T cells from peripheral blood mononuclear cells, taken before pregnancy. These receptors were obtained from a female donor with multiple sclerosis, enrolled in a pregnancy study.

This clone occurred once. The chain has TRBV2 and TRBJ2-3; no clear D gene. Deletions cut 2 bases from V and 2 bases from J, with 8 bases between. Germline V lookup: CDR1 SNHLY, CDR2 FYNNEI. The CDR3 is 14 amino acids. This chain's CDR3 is CASSESLATDTQYF. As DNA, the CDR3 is TGTGCCAGCAGTGAATCCTTGGCCACAGATACGCAGTATTTT. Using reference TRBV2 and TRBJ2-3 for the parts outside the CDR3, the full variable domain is EPEVTQTPSHQVTQMGQEVILRCVPISNHLYFYWYRQILGQKVEFLVSFYNNEISEKSEIFDDQFSVERPDGSNFTLKIRSTKLEDSAMYFCASSESLATDTQYFGPGTRLTVL.

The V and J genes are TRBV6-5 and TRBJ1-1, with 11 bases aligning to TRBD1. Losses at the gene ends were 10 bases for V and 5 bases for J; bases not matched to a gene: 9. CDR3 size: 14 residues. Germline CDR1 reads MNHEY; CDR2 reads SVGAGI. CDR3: CATRTGTGGTEAFF. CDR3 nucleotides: TGTGCCACCCGAACCGGGACAGGGGGAACTGAAGCTTTCTTT.

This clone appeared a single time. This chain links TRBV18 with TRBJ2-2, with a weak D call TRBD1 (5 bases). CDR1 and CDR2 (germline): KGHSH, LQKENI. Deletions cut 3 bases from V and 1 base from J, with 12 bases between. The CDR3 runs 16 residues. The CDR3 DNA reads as TGTGCCAGCTCACCGATGACAGAGAAGAACACCGGGGAGCTGTTTTTT. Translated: CASSPMTEKNTGELFF.

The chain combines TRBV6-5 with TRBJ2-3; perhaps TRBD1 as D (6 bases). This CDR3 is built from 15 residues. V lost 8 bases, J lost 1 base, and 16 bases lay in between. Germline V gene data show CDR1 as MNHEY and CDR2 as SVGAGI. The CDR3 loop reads CASGGAEEGTDTQYF. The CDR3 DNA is TGTGCCAGCGGGGGCGCGGAAGAAGGCACAGATACGCAGTATTTT.

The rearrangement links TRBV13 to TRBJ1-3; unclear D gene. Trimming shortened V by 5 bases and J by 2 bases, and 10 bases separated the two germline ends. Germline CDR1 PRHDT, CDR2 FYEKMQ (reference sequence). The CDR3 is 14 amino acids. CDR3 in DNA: TGTGCCAGCAGCCAGCGCCTGACTGGAAACACCATATATTTT. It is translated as CASSQRLTGNTIYF. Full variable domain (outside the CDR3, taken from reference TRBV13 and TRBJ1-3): AAGVIQSPRHLIKEKRETATLKCYPIPRHDTVYWYQQGPGQDPQFLISFYEKMQSDKGSIPDRFSAQQFSDYHSELNMSSLELGDSALYFCASSQRLTGNTIYFGEGSWLTVV.

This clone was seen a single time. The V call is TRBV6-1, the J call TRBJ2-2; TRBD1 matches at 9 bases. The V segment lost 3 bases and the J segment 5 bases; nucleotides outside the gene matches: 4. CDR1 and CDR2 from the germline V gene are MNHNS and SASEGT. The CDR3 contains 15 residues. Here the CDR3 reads CASSDTGGETGELFF. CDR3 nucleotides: TGTGCCAGCAGTGATACAGGGGGCGAGACCGGGGAGCTGTTTTTT.

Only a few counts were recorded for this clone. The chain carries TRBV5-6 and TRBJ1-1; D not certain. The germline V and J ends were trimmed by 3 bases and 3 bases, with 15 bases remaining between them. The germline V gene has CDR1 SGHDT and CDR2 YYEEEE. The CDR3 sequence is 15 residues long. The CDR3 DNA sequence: TGTGCCAGCAGCTCTCAGAAAGTTCTGGACACTGAAGCTTTCTTT. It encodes CASSSQKVLDTEAFF.

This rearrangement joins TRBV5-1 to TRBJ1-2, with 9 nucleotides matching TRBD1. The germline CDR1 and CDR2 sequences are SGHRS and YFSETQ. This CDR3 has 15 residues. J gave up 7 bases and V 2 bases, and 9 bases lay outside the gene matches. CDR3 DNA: TGCGCCAGCAGCTTAACAGGGGGCCTTATTAGTGGCTACACCTTC. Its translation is CASSLTGGLISGYTF.

In DNA, the CDR3 is TGTGCCAGTAGTATATACAGGGGGGCGAACACTGAAGCTTTCTTT. This translates into CASSIYRGANTEAFF. The rearrangement joins TRBV19 to TRBJ1-1, with 8 positions matching TRBD1. CDR1 is LNHDA and CDR2 is SQIVND in the germline V gene (reference sequence). There are 15 residues in the CDR3. Losses at the gene ends were 2 bases for V and 1 base for J; bases not matched to a gene: 3.

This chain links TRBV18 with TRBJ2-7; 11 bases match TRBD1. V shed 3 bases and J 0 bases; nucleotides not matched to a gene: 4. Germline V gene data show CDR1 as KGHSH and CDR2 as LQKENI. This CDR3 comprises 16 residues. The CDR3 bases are TGTGCCAGCTCACCTTTGGACAGGGGGCCCTCCTACGAGCAGTACTTC. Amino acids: CASSPLDRGPSYEQYF.

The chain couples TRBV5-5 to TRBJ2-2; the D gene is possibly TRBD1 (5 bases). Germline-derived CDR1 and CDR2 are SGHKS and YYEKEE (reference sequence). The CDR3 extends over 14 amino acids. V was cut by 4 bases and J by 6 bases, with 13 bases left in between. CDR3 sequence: CASSVQGPPGELFF. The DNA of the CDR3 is TGTGCCAGCAGCGTGCAGGGTCCACCCGGGGAGCTGTTTTTT.

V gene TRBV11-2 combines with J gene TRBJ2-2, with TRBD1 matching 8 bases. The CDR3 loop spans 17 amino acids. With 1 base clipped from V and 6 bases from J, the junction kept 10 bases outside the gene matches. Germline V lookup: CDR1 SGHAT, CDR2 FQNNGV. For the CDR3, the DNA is TGTGCCAGCAGCTTAGGCCCCTCCCTGACAGGGGCCGGGGAGCTGTTTTTT. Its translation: CASSLGPSLTGAGELFF.

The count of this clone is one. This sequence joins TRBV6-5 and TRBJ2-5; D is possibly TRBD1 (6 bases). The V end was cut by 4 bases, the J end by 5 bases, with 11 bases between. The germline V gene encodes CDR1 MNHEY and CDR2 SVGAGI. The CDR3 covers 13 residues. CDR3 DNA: TGTGCCAGCAGTTCGCTGGGGGCGGAGACCCAGTACTTC. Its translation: CASSSLGAETQYF.

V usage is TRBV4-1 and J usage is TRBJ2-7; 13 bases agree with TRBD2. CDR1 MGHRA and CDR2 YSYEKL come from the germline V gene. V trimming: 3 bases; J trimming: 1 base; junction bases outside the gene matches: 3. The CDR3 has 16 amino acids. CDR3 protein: CASSQKLAGGSYEQYF. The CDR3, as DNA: TGCGCCAGCAGCCAGAAACTAGCGGGAGGGTCCTACGAGCAGTACTTC.

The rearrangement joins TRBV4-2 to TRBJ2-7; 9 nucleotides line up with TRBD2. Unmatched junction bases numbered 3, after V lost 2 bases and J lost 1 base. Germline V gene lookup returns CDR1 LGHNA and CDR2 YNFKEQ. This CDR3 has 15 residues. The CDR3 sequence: CASSQRLAESYEQYF. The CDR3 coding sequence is TGTGCCAGCAGCCAACGACTAGCGGAGTCCTACGAGCAGTACTTC.

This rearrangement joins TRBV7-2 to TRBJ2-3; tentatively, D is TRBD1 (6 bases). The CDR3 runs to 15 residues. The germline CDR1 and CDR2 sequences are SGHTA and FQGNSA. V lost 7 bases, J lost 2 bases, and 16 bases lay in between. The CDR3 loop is CASTVQDRDTDTQYF. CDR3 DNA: TGTGCCAGCACCGTCCAGGACAGAGACACAGATACGCAGTATTTT.

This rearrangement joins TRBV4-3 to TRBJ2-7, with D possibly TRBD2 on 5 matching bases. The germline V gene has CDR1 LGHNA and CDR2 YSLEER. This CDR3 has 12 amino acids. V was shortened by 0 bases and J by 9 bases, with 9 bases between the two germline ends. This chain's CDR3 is CASSQDGLGQYF. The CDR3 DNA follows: TGCGCCAGCAGCCAAGACGGACTTGGGCAGTACTTC.

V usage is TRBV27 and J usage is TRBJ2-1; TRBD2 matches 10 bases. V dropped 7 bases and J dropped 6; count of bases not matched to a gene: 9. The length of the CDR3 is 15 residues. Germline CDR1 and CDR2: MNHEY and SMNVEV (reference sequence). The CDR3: CASKQAGGTFNEQFF. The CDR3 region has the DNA TGTGCCAGCAAACAAGCGGGAGGGACCTTCAATGAGCAGTTCTTC.

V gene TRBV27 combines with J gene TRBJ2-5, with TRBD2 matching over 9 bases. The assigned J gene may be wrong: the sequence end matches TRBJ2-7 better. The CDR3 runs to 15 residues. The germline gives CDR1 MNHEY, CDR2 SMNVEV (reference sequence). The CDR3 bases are TGTGCCAGCAGTTTAGCGGGAGGGGCCCCCTACGAGCAGTACTTC. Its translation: CASSLAGGAPYEQYF.

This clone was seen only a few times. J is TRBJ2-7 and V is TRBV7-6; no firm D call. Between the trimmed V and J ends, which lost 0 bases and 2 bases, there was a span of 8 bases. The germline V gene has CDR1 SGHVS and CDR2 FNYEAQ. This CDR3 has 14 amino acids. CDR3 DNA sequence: TGTGCCAGCAGCTTAGCGATAGCAACCTACGAGCAGTACTTC. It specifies CASSLAIATYEQYF.

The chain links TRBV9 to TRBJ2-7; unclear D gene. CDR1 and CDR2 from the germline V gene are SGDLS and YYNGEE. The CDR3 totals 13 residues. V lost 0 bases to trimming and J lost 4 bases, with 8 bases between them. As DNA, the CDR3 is TGTGCCAGCAGCGTAGGAGAAACGTACGAGCAGTACTTC. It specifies CASSVGETYEQYF.

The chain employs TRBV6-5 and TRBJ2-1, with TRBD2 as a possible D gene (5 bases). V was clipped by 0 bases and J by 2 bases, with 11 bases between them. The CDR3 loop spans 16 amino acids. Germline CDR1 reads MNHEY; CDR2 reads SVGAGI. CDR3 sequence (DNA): TGTGCCAGCAGTTACTCGTGGGAGAACCCCTACAATGAGCAGTTCTTC. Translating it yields CASSYSWENPYNEQFF.

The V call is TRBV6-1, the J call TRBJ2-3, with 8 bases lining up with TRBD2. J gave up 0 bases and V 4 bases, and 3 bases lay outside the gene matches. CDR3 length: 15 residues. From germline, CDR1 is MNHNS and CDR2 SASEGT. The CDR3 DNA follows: TGTGCCAGCAGTGTATTAGCGGGAAGCACAGATACGCAGTATTTT. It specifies CASSVLAGSTDTQYF.

DNA for the CDR3: TGTGCCTGGAGTGTCTCAGGGATCTCTGGGGCCAACGTCCTGACTTTC. Translated, it gives CAWSVSGISGANVLTF. The chain is built from TRBV30 and TRBJ2-6, with D perhaps matching TRBD1 (5 bases). This CDR3 region has 16 residues. Germline V gene lookup returns CDR1 GTSNPN and CDR2 SVGIG (reference sequence). V lost 0 bases, J lost 0 bases, and 9 bases lay in between.

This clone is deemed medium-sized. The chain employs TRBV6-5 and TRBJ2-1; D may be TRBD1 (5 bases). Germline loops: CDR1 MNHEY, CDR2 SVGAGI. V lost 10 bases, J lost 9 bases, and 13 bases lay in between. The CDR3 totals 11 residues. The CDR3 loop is CATLKGREQFF. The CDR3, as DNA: TGTGCCACCTTAAAGGGGCGTGAGCAGTTCTTC.

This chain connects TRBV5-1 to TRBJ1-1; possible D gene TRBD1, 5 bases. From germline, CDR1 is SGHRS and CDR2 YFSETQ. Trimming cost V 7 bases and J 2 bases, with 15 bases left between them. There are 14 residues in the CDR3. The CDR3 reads CASRSGHLNTEAFF. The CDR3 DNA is TGCGCCAGCCGCTCCGGACATCTTAACACTGAAGCTTTCTTT.

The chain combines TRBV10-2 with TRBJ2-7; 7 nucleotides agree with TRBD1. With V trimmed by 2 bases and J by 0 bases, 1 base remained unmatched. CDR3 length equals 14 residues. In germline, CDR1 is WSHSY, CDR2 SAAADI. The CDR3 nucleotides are TGCGCCAGCAGTGAGGCAGGGGGCTCCTACGAGCAGTACTTC. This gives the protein CASSEAGGSYEQYF.